The next 30 T cell receptor beta chains were all read from a single sample in a study of Graves' ophthalmopathy and Graves' hyperthyroidism. Researchers took RNA transcripts and amplified TCR beta CDR3 regions from them. Investigators did first-round RT-PCR with HTBI primers, then second-round multiplex PCR. TCRdb re-derived calls from the multiplex PCR reads in MiXCR, one entry per CDR3 protein. The sample records a few hundred thousand distinct CDR3 sequences, 15% being singletons. Specimen: peripheral blood. These receptors were obtained from a young woman with stable Graves' hyperthyroidism.

Ten or more counts support this clonotype. This chain connects TRBV20-1 to TRBJ2-7, with 10 bases identical to TRBD1. Germline V gene data show CDR1 as DFQATT and CDR2 as SNEGSKA (reference sequence). The CDR3 spans 15 residues. Losses at the gene ends were 5 bases for V and 2 bases for J; bases not matched to a gene: 9. The CDR3 loop reads CSALTGTGEAYEQYF. The CDR3 DNA follows: TGCAGTGCTCTAACCGGGACAGGGGAGGCCTACGAGCAGTACTTC.

This clonotype was detected ten times or more. An end of the junction does not agree with germline; a read error may underlie this. The V gene is TRBV5-1, the J gene TRBJ2-5, with TRBD2 as a possible D gene (6 bases). This CDR3 comprises 13 residues. Germline V gene lookup returns CDR1 SGHRS and CDR2 YFSETQ. The CDR3 coding sequence is TGTGCCAGCAGCTTAGAAGGAGGGGAGACCCAGTACTTC. Translated, it gives CASSLEGGETQYF.

This clonotype was counted at least ten times. This chain joins TRBV7-3 and TRBJ2-5; TRBD1 aligns across 7 bases. The V gene's germline CDR1 is SGHTA and CDR2 FQGTGA. The junction had 10 bases not matched to a gene; V was cut back by 2 bases and J by 4 bases. This CDR3 spans 16 amino acids. The CDR3, as DNA: TGTGCCAGCAGCTTATTAGGAACAGGGGTCACAGAGACCCAGTACTTC. It encodes CASSLLGTGVTETQYF.

In its sample, this clonotype was seen many times. The rearrangement joins TRBV20-1 to TRBJ2-7, with 10 bases fitting TRBD1. Germline CDR1 and CDR2: DFQATT and SNEGSKA (reference sequence). There are 15 residues in the CDR3. The ends lost 2 bases at V and 0 bases at J; junction bases unmatched: 4. DNA of the CDR3: TGCAGTGCTAGATTTAGGGACAGGGGCTCCTACGAGCAGTACTTC. Its protein product is CSARFRDRGSYEQYF.

This chain connects TRBV7-3 to TRBJ2-5; no firm D call. Germline CDR1 is SGHTA and CDR2 is FQGTGA. The V end was cut by 5 bases, the J end by 0 bases, with 10 bases between. CDR3 length: 14 amino acids. CDR3 residues: CASSPPLYQETQYF. CDR3 sequence (DNA): TGTGCCAGCAGCCCCCCACTGTACCAAGAGACCCAGTACTTC.

This clonotype showed up many times. The chain is built from TRBV24-1 and TRBJ1-2; TRBD1 matches 7 bases. Unmatched junction bases numbered 2, after V lost 5 bases and J lost 6 bases. CDR1 is KGHDR and CDR2 is SFDVKD in the germline V gene. The CDR3 sequence is 12 residues long. CDR3 DNA sequence: TGTGCCACCAGTGCCGACAGGGATGGCTACACCTTC. This sequence encodes CATSADRDGYTF.

This clonotype was counted once. The chain is built from TRBV7-8 and TRBJ1-5, with D tentatively TRBD1 (6 bases). There are 15 residues in the CDR3. Germline CDR1 is SGHVS and CDR2 is FQNEAQ. The V and J ends lost 5 bases and 2 bases respectively, with 13 bases between them. The DNA for the CDR3 is TGTGCCAGCAGCGAACTTCGACAGGGCAATCAGCCCCAGCATTTT. Protein product: CASSELRQGNQPQHF.

The count of this clonotype is one. The chain combines TRBV12-3 or TRBV12-4 with TRBJ2-7, with D perhaps being TRBD1 or TRBD2 (5 bases each). The CDR3 extends over 14 amino acids. The V gene lost 2 bases and the J gene lost 1 base, with 9 bases spanning the gap. CDR3 residues: CASSLHGASYEQYF. The CDR3 DNA sequence: TGTGCCAGCAGTTTACACGGGGCATCCTACGAGCAGTACTTC.

This clonotype was counted many times. V is TRBV6-1 and J is TRBJ1-2; TRBD1 aligns across 8 bases. Germline V gives CDR1 MNHNS, CDR2 SASEGT. The junction had 6 bases not matched to a gene; V was cut back by 7 bases and J by 5 bases. The CDR3 has 13 residues. For the CDR3, the DNA is TGTGCCAGCAACGCTCAGGGGGCGTATGGCTACACCTTC. Protein sequence: CASNAQGAYGYTF.

This clonotype turned up a few times. The chain has TRBV12-3 or TRBV12-4 and TRBJ1-6; D is unclear. The CDR3 has 15 residues. Trimming cost V 7 bases and J 0 bases, with 10 bases left between them. This CDR3 is CASTWSVSYNSPLHF. In DNA form, the CDR3 reads TGTGCCAGCACGTGGTCCGTCTCCTATAATTCACCCCTCCACTTT.

This clonotype was recorded at least ten times. The chain recombines TRBV6-2 or TRBV6-3 with TRBJ2-7, with D perhaps TRBD1 or TRBD2 (5 bases each). Germline V lookup: CDR1 MNHEY, CDR2 SVGEGT. This CDR3 has 14 residues. The germline V and J ends were trimmed by 8 bases and 4 bases, with 18 bases remaining between them. The CDR3 DNA follows: TGTGCCAGCTTGGGGACGTTGGGAAGTTACGAGCAGTACTTC. Translating it yields CASLGTLGSYEQYF.

This clonotype was counted ten times or more. This chain joins TRBV11-2 and TRBJ1-2, with 7 bases lining up with TRBD1. The CDR3 loop spans 14 amino acids. Germline loops: CDR1 SGHAT, CDR2 FQNNGV. V dropped 1 base and J dropped 4; count of bases not matched to a gene: 3. The DNA for the CDR3 is TGTGCCAGCAGCTTAGGGACAGGAGTCTATGGCTACACCTTC. Its protein product is CASSLGTGVYGYTF.

This clonotype was recorded many times. CDR3 in amino acids: CASSWVYGDIETQYF. CDR3 coding DNA: TGTGCCAGCAGCTGGGTGTACGGGGACATTGAGACCCAGTACTTC. J is TRBJ2-5 and V is TRBV12-3 or TRBV12-4, with a possible D match to TRBD1 (6 bases). Trimming took off 6 bases at V and 5 bases at J, with 19 bases between the two ends. The CDR3 is 15 residues long.

The genes are TRBV10-3 and TRBJ1-1; no firm D call. There are 12 residues in the CDR3. Germline assignment: CDR1 ENHRY and CDR2 SYGVKD. The V and J ends lost 6 bases and 4 bases respectively, with 9 bases between them. CDR3 DNA: TGTGCCATCAGGGATTTGGGCACTGAAGCTTTCTTT. Encoded protein: CAIRDLGTEAFF.

The table lists this clonotype with a few counts. J is TRBJ2-2 and V is TRBV5-1, with D unclear. Trimming cost V 2 bases and J 7 bases, with 3 bases left between them. Germline-derived CDR1 and CDR2 are SGHRS and YFSETQ. The CDR3 covers 11 residues. CDR3 sequence: CASSFIGELFF. DNA for the CDR3: TGCGCCAGCAGCTTTATCGGGGAGCTGTTTTTT.

This clonotype was seen at least ten times. The chain uses TRBV6-2 or TRBV6-3 and TRBJ2-7; D is perhaps TRBD2 (6 bases). The CDR3 runs to 14 residues. Trimming shortened V by 7 bases and J by 3 bases, and 16 bases separated the two germline ends. Germline V gene lookup returns CDR1 MNHEY and CDR2 SVGEGT. CDR3 bases: TGTGCCAGCAAAGAGGGACTCCACTTCTACGAGCAGTACTTC. Amino acid sequence: CASKEGLHFYEQYF.

There are a few counts of this clonotype. A much larger clone lies a single base off, so this may be a read error. V gene TRBV12-3 or TRBV12-4 combines with J gene TRBJ1-5; TRBD1 is a possible D gene (5 bases). The length of the CDR3 is 17 residues. Trimming left V 6 bases short and J 0 bases short, with 18 bases between. The CDR3 sequence is CASSLGRDLYSNQPQHF. The CDR3 bases are TGTGCCAGCAGCCTAGGCAGGGACCTATATAGCAATCAGCCCCAGCATTTT.

This clonotype was counted many times. V is TRBV6-5 and J is TRBJ1-6; TRBD1 is a possible D gene (5 bases). With 0 bases removed from V and 8 bases from J, the gap between germline ends came to 11 bases. The length of the CDR3 is 15 residues. In germline, CDR1 is MNHEY, CDR2 SVGAGI. The CDR3 nucleotides read TGTGCCAGCAGTTACTCGCCAGGGCGATATTCACCCCTCCACTTT. It is translated as CASSYSPGRYSPLHF.

Concerning this clonotype itself: This may be a read error, as it is one base from a much larger clone. The chain joins TRBV7-2 to TRBJ1-5; D possibly corresponds to TRBD1 (5 bases). Trimming left V 8 bases short and J 3 bases short, with 17 bases between. The CDR3 has 15 amino acids. Looked up from germline, CDR1 is SGHTA and CDR2 is FQGNSA. The chain's CDR3 is CASGSRQGINQPQHF. The CDR3 nucleotides are TGTGCCAGCGGCTCACGGCAGGGCATCAATCAGCCCCAGCATTTT.

This clonotype showed up many times. The chain links TRBV5-1 to TRBJ1-6; possibly TRBD1 for D (5 bases). This CDR3 region has 13 residues. The germline V gene has CDR1 SGHRS and CDR2 YFSETQ. The ends were cut back, 4 bases at V and 8 bases at J, with 10 bases in the middle. The CDR3 bases are TGCGCCAGCAGCCCTGGGGGGTATTCACCCCTCCACTTT. It is translated as CASSPGGYSPLHF.

This clonotype showed up many times. The chain uses TRBV19 and TRBJ2-7, with D possibly matching TRBD2 (6 bases). Per germline, CDR1 LNHDA and CDR2 SQIVND (reference sequence). CDR3 length: 13 amino acids. The V end was cut by 3 bases, the J end by 3 bases, with 9 bases between. The CDR3 sequence is CASSIGGNYEQYF. CDR3 DNA: TGTGCCAGTAGTATCGGCGGGAACTACGAGCAGTACTTC. The whole variable domain, remainder taken from reference TRBV19 and TRBJ2-7, is DGGITQSPKYLFRKEGQNVTLSCEQNLNHDAMYWYRQDPGQGLRLIYYSQIVNDFQKGDIAEGYSVSREKKESFPLTVTSAQKNPTAFYLCASSIGGNYEQYFGPGTRLTVT.

This clonotype was seen at least ten times. The CDR3, as DNA: TGCAGTGCTAGAGTACAGGGAGCTGACGAGCAGTACTTC. Amino acid sequence: CSARVQGADEQYF. The rearrangement joins TRBV20-1 to TRBJ2-7, with D possibly matching TRBD1 (6 bases). CDR1 and CDR2 from the germline V gene are DFQATT and SNEGSKA (reference sequence). The CDR3 loop spans 13 amino acids. V was cut by 1 base and J by 5 bases, with 12 bases left in between.

The rearrangement uses TRBV6-2 or TRBV6-3 and TRBJ1-2; tentative D call: TRBD1 (6 bases). Trimming removed 0 bases from V and 4 bases from J, with 15 bases in between. Germline V gene data show CDR1 as MNHEY and CDR2 as SVGEGT. The CDR3 runs 16 residues. The DNA for the CDR3 is TGTGCCAGCAGTTACTCTGAGACAGGAGGGGGCTATGGCTACACCTTC. It yields the protein CASSYSETGGGYGYTF.

This clonotype has only a few counts. The gene calls are TRBV6-1 and TRBJ1-5; D might be TRBD1 (5 bases). CDR1 and CDR2 (germline): MNHNS, SASEGT. This CDR3 has 16 residues. Trimming stripped 6 bases from V and 0 bases from J, with 15 bases between. The CDR3, as DNA: TGTGCCAGCAGCCCCTCGGGGCCTTATAGCAATCAGCCCCAGCATTTT. Its protein is CASSPSGPYSNQPQHF.

CDR3 residues: CASSLEVGIRAEAFF. In DNA, the CDR3 is TGCGCCAGCAGCTTGGAGGTTGGAATACGGGCTGAAGCTTTCTTT. The chain uses TRBV5-1 and TRBJ1-1; D gene ambiguous. The CDR3 has 15 amino acids. Germline CDR1 reads SGHRS; CDR2 reads YFSETQ. Trimming shortened V by 0 bases and J by 6 bases, and 15 bases separated the two germline ends.

This clonotype was recorded many times. V is TRBV28 and J is TRBJ2-5, with D possibly being TRBD1 (7 bases). The germline CDR1 and CDR2 sequences are MDHEN and SYDVKM. This CDR3 has 16 residues. With 6 bases removed from V and 4 bases from J, the gap between germline ends came to 21 bases. The CDR3 DNA is TGTGCCAGCAGCTCGACAGGGAAGGAGGGGAGAGAGACCCAGTACTTC. Translating it yields CASSSTGKEGRETQYF. Full variable domain (outside the CDR3, taken from reference TRBV28 and TRBJ2-5): DVKVTQSSRYLVKRTGEKVFLECVQDMDHENMFWYRQDPGLGLRLIYFSYDVKMKEKGDIPEGYSVSREKKERFSLILESASTNQTSMYLCASSSTGKEGRETQYFGPGTRLLVL.

This clonotype was observed many times. The chain has TRBV20-1 and TRBJ2-7; D might be TRBD1 or TRBD2, each matching 7 bases. Trimming pared 6 bases from V and 4 bases from J, leaving 19 bases between. This CDR3 contains 14 residues. CDR1 and CDR2 from the germline V gene are DFQATT and SNEGSKA (reference sequence). CDR3 bases: TGCAGTGCCATACCCCAGGGGGGGCGGTACGAGCAGTACTTC. Translation: CSAIPQGGRYEQYF.

This chain joins TRBV6-2 or TRBV6-3 and TRBJ2-5; 8 bases fit TRBD2. Germline values: CDR1 MNHEY, CDR2 SVGEGT. V gave up 6 bases and J gave up 1 base; unmatched junction bases: 19. CDR3 length: 19 residues. The CDR3 protein is CASRRNLPTGGQPQETQYF. The CDR3 region has the DNA TGTGCCAGCAGACGAAATCTCCCGACGGGGGGGCAGCCCCAAGAGACCCAGTACTTC.

This clonotype was found many times. The genes are TRBV6-5 and TRBJ2-7, with TRBD2 as a possible D gene (6 bases). Germline V lookup: CDR1 MNHEY, CDR2 SVGAGI. The CDR3 contains 15 residues. The CDR3 sequence is CATRRDFAFVNEQYF. The CDR3 DNA reads as TGTGCTACCAGGCGGGACTTTGCCTTTGTCAACGAGCAGTACTTC.

This clonotype was found many times. The chain couples TRBV9 to TRBJ1-1; 8 bases are a match to TRBD1. The CDR3 length is 14 residues. Trimming cost V 1 base and J 12 bases; bases outside gene matches: 11. Germline V CDR1 and CDR2: SGDLS, YYNGEE. The CDR3 reads CASSVRPTGVRTFF. The CDR3 nucleotides read TGTGCCAGCAGCGTAAGACCGACAGGGGTTCGGACTTTCTTT.